This T cell receptor beta chain was profiled in a study of shared clonotypes between healthy human individuals. The germline CDR1 and CDR2 sequences are SEHNR and FQNEAQ (reference sequence). The CDR3 sequence is 12 residues long. V lost 7 bases and J 5 bases, leaving 9 bases between the germline ends. Profiling relied on immunoSEQ multiplex PCR, and the TCRdb table lists in-frame clones only, not all of them. The data hold about 560,000 clones, with around three quarters observed a single time. The specimen was PBMCs. This clonotype was sampled from a woman aged 40 to 55 in good health. Some clones in this sample may be carry-over from other donors' samples. The chain has TRBV7-9 and TRBJ2-1; D is uncertain. CDR3 bases: TGTGCCAGCATAGGGAAGAACAATGAGCAGTTCTTC. Translating gives CASIGKNNEQFF.